This paragraph covers one T cell receptor beta chain sequence. Its target antigen remains unknown. No per-base quality is available; no much larger clone lies one base away. The CDR3, cysteine through phenylalanine, is 14 amino acids long. CDR3 DNA only is kept here, 42 bases in frame from base 1. From the germline V gene, CDR1 is MNHNS and CDR2 is SASEGT. V gives up 3 bases and J gives up 5 bases, and the segment between their germline ends measures 11 bases. These data originate in a study of T cells in Graves' hyperthyroidism and ophthalmopathy (dated by TCRdb to about 2019). With respect to the entire study: Peripheral blood was sampled at the time of initial diagnosis, prior to any treatment. To identify distinguishing TCR V-J signatures, a discovery cohort of about 95 patients was used, comprising 40 to 45 with Graves' ophthalmopathy and around 57 with stable Graves' hyperthyroidism. Prospective prediction of ophthalmopathy was tested in an independent validation cohort of 18 to 20 hyperthyroidism patients and approximately 17 patients who later progressed to ophthalmopathy. The 90 or so discovery patients were randomly split 7:3 into training and test sets. In several Graves' hyperthyroidism patients, the study also compared T-cell repertoires from thyroid tissue with T-cell repertoires from blood. After blood sampling, hyperthyroidism patients were treated with methimazole at a starting dose of 30 mg daily, and ophthalmopathy patients were treated with high-dose intravenous methylprednisolone. The paper describes TCR Vbeta CDR3 sequencing of 135 peripheral blood samples, made up of some 40 ophthalmopathy patients, 70 to 80 hyperthyroidism patients and some 17 progressor patients. On the study overall, not on this receptor specifically: In cross-validation, a model built on a 13 V-J signature told ophthalmopathy apart from stable hyperthyroidism with approximately 90% sensitivity and 81% to 82% specificity, and in testing the same model reached 80%/75%. Sample size was not statistically predetermined, and blinding of investigators to group allocation was not performed. In validation, progression to ophthalmopathy was predicted by the model with 70.59% sensitivity and 72% to 85% specificity, a median of about 6.8 months before onset. Most expanded thyroid clonotypes (frequency above 0.001) were also detected in blood, a finding suggesting that blood repertoires may reflect thyroid immune responses.

The TCR beta CDR3 regions were amplified from the RNA transcripts. For the first round of RT-PCR on the TCR CDR3, the HTBI primer set was used together with the Qiagen OneStep RT-PCR kit. The libraries were constructed in a second round of multiplex PCR and then size-selected and purified. Paired-end sequencing of the libraries was performed with 100 bp reads on an Illumina HiSeq2000. Per the original workflow: Raw data were processed with SOAPnuke, discarding reads with adapters, uncalled bases, mean Phred below 15, or no exact constant-primer or identifier match. COPE v1.2.5 was used to merge the high-quality paired reads, and each unique nucleotide sequence was defined as a clonotype. MiTCR v1.1 was used to align clonotypes to the IMGT TRBV, TRBD and TRBJ reference segments. The analysis included only V-J combinations with a frequency above 0.0001, which together covered more than 98% of the repertoires. A TCS score was defined as the ratio between F50 (clonal expansion) and ExV (chaos), using BLOSUM62-based TCRdist between CDR3 peptides within each V-J. Welch's t-statistics and random forest reduced 500 to 650 V-J features to fewer than 15, which were used in a naive Bayes classifier (R e1071). TCRdb trimmed public reads at Q25 via fastp, called clones via MiXCR and kept in-frame beta chains. CDR3 protein duplicates are merged, each entry listing the most common genes and DNA. TCRdb's processing, not the study's, gives the V and J calls here. The sample table contains a few hundred thousand distinct CDR3 sequences; only one count was recorded for 14% to 15% of them. The ten biggest clones cover 32% of the sample.

Stable Graves' hyperthyroidism was defined as the absence of progression to ophthalmopathy over 18 months of follow-up. The hyperthyroidism patients were between 18 and 65 years old and newly diagnosed, with a disease duration of less than 2 months. The study excluded patients with uncontrolled infections, other autoimmune diseases, pregnancy or lactation. Clinical symptoms, serum thyroxine and TRAb, thyroid ultrasound, and orbital computed tomography formed the basis for the diagnoses. Ficoll-Paque density gradient centrifugation was used to isolate PBMCs from under 11 ml of fresh peripheral blood. Trizol reagent was used to extract total RNA, and RNA quality was then checked on an Agilent 2100 Bioanalyzer.

The chain is assembled from TRBV6-1 and TRBJ1-5; the D gene is possibly TRBD1, with 5 bases matching. The source of this sequence is a woman aged 25 to 45 with Graves' hyperthyroidism. The sequenced sample consisted of blood. DNA sequence: TGTGCCAGCAGTGATGGAGGGGATTATCAGCCCCAGCATTTT. This translates into CASSDGGDYQPQHF.